Listed below are T cell receptor beta chains from one sample, sequenced in a study of blood T cells in healthy people across ages. A single record per CDR3 protein comes from TCRdb applying MiXCR to the 5' RACE reads. The sample consists of fewer than 750,000 distinct CDR3 sequences, 47% of them appearing once. Source material: blood. The receptors shown here come from a man at least 80 years old in good health. CDR3s include the opening cysteine and the closing phenylalanine or tryptophan. A D gene is named only where the DNA matches it firmly. The size of a clone is reported for some rows only, either as once, few or many, or as a class for expanded clones.

.	13	TRBV29-1	.	TRBJ1-2	TGCAGCGTTAGACCCCCGGCCAACTATGGCTACACCTTC	CSVRPPANYGYTF
TRBD2	17	TRBV18	.	TRBJ2-3	TGTGCCAGCTCACCACGAGGGACTAGCGGGATCACAGATACGCAGTATTTT	CASSPRGTSGITDTQYF
TRBD1	17	TRBV25-1	.	TRBJ1-1	TGTGCCAGCATCCCCACCTCGGGACAGGGGGGCCTGGGTCAAGCTTTCTTT	CASIPTSGQGGLGQAFF
TRBD1	13	TRBV30	once	TRBJ1-4	TGTGCCTGGGAAAGGACAGGGTTTGAAAAACTGTTTTTT	CAWERTGFEKLFF
.	17	TRBV27	few	TRBJ1-6	TGTGCCAGCAGACCCAGGACATCGAGCTCCTATAATTCACCCCTCCACTTT	CASRPRTSSSYNSPLHF
.	12	TRBV29-1	few	TRBJ2-5	TGCAGCGTTTTGGTGGCGCAAGAGACCCAGTACTTC	CSVLVAQETQYF
TRBD2	19	TRBV7-8	once	TRBJ2-1	TGTGCCAGCAGCTTAGCCGGACTAGCGGGAGTAGGGGCCTCCAATGAGCAGTTCTTC	CASSLAGLAGVGASNEQFF
.	14	TRBV29-1	few	TRBJ2-3	TGCAGCGTTGAGAGTGGTTCAGGGGCAGATACGCAGTATTTT	CSVESGSGADTQYF
TRBD1	12	TRBV29-1	few	TRBJ2-1	TGCAGCGGAGATGAGGGGGCTGAAGAGCAGTTCTTC	CSGDEGAEEQFF
TRBD1	13	TRBV20-1	once	TRBJ2-7	TGCAGTGCGGGGACAGGCATGGCTAACGAGCAGTACTTC	CSAGTGMANEQYF
TRBD2	16	TRBV5-1	.	TRBJ2-7	TGCGCCAGCAGCTCCAATAGCGGGGGGAGCTCCTACGAGCAGTACTTC	CASSSNSGGSSYEQYF
.	15	TRBV20-1	.	TRBJ1-5	TGCAGTACTAGACCGGGGGCAGGGCGAAATCAGCCCCAGCATTTT	CSTRPGAGRNQPQHF
.	12	TRBV20-1	.	TRBJ2-7	TGCAGTGCTAGAAGGGCCACGGCCGAGCAGTACTTC	CSARRATAEQYF
.	11	TRBV20-1	.	TRBJ2-1	TGCAGTGCACCTGCCCCCTCGGAGCAGTTCTTC	CSAPAPSEQFF
.	14	TRBV5-1	.	TRBJ2-3	TGCGCCAGCAGCTTGGAAAGGAATCCCGATACGCAGTATTTT	CASSLERNPDTQYF
.	14	TRBV2	.	TRBJ2-7	TGTGCCAGCAGTCCGACTAAGCGGAGCTACGAGCAGTACTTC	CASSPTKRSYEQYF
TRBD1	14	TRBV28	.	TRBJ1-1	TGTGCCAGCAGTTTATCTTCAGGGGGCACTGAAGCTTTCTTT	CASSLSSGGTEAFF
TRBD2	16	TRBV9	.	TRBJ2-1	TGTGCCAGCAGTCCCGCGGGGGGCCGATCCTACAATGAGCGGTTCTTC	CASSPAGGRSYNERFF
.	15	TRBV27	.	TRBJ2-4	TGTGCCAGCAGTTCCGGACAGACGATACTATCGGAGCAGTACTTC	CASSSGQTILSEQYF
TRBD2	13	TRBV20-1	few	TRBJ2-7	TGCAGTCCACGGACTAGCGCCGGGAGGGAGCAGTACTTC	CSPRTSAGREQYF
TRBD2	13	TRBV2	.	TRBJ2-7	TGTGCCAGCAGTGACAGACTAGCTCGCGAGCAGTACTTC	CASSDRLAREQYF
.	14	TRBV11-2	.	TRBJ2-1	TGTGCCAGCAGCCCGCTAGGGGGGCCCAGATTACCGTTCTTC	CASSPLGGPRLPFF
.	18	TRBV7-3	.	TRBJ2-6	TGTGCCAGCAGCCCACGGTTAGGGGACTTCTCTGGGGCCAACGTCCTGACTTTC	CASSPRLGDFSGANVLTF
.	13	TRBV6-5	many	TRBJ2-7	TGTGCCAGCAGTGGGTTCGACAGCTACGAGCAGTACTTC	CASSGFDSYEQYF
.	15	TRBV5-1	few	TRBJ2-6	TGCGCCAGCAGTTTGGTTGTTTCTGGGGCCAACGTCCTGACTTTC	CASSLVVSGANVLTF